This TCR beta chain is drawn from a study of multiple sclerosis patients with progressive multifocal leukoencephalopathy. Regarding this clone: Its antigen is still unknown.

From germline, CDR1 is LGHNA and CDR2 YNFKEQ. The CDR3 is 15 residues long. The V end lost 0 bases, the J end lost 5 bases, and 11 bases lay between the germline ends. Time point noted: less than 15 months of natalizumab therapy. The repertoire was sequenced with immunoSEQ multiplex PCR; TCRdb's copy has only in-frame clones and lacks some. Among about 30,000 clones listed, 90% were seen once. The study, taken as a whole, reports: Expanded clones at PML onset predated and persisted through natalizumab therapy. Whether JC virus or general immunocompromise explains the findings remained unclear.

This chain uses TRBV4-2 with TRBJ1-3; D is possibly TRBD1 (6 bases). This specimen was PBMCs, taken from a patient treated with natalizumab. This receptor was identified in a human donor with multiple sclerosis. Written as DNA, the CDR3 is TGTGCCAGCAGCCAAGAGGGGGGGCCCCGAAACACCATATATTTT. Encoded protein: CASSQEGGPRNTIYF.